These T cell receptor beta chains were read from a single sample in a study of shared clonotypes between healthy human individuals. Generated by immunoSEQ multiplex PCR, the TCRdb table keeps only in-frame clones and is missing some. This sample carries over 750,000 clones, roughly 96% of them seen once, and the ten largest clones take less than 0.25%. The sample consisted of naive CD8+ T cells sorted from blood. The receptors were gathered from a man aged 25 to 40 in good health. Each CDR3 is given with its conserved first and last residue. A D gene is named only where the DNA matches it firmly. A row's size may be missing; if present it is once, few, many or a size class.

j_call: TRBJ1-1
v_call: TRBV4-1
clone_size: .
d_call: .
cdr3_aa: CASSQGFGLGAFF
cdr3_nt: TGCGCCAGCAGCCAAGGCTTCGGGCTAGGAGCTTTCTTT

j_call: TRBJ2-7
v_call: TRBV28
clone_size: .
d_call: .
cdr3_aa: CASKRSGYRYEQYF
cdr3_nt: TGTGCCAGCAAGCGGAGCGGGTACCGCTACGAGCAGTACTTC

j_call: TRBJ2-7
v_call: TRBV28
clone_size: once
d_call: .
cdr3_aa: CASNPSAGYEQYF
cdr3_nt: TGTGCCAGCAATCCCTCGGCAGGGTACGAGCAGTACTTC

j_call: TRBJ2-3
v_call: TRBV6-4
clone_size: .
d_call: TRBD1
cdr3_aa: CASSDCRDRGTDTQYF
cdr3_nt: TGTGCCAGCAGTGACTGCCGGGACAGGGGCACAGATACGCAGTATTTT

j_call: TRBJ2-7
v_call: TRBV9
clone_size: .
d_call: TRBD1
cdr3_aa: CASSATGTGEQYF
cdr3_nt: TGTGCCAGCAGCGCCACCGGGACAGGGGAGCAGTACTTC

j_call: TRBJ1-2
v_call: TRBV5-1
clone_size: .
d_call: TRBD1
cdr3_aa: CASSQPRDRGRWDYGYTF
cdr3_nt: TGCGCCAGCAGCCAACCCCGGGACAGGGGCCGATGGGACTATGGCTACACCTTC

j_call: TRBJ2-1
v_call: TRBV9
clone_size: once
d_call: .
cdr3_aa: CASSTRPSSSYNEQFF
cdr3_nt: TGTGCCAGCAGCACACGGCCGTCGAGCTCCTACAATGAGCAGTTCTTC

j_call: TRBJ2-7
v_call: TRBV29-1
clone_size: .
d_call: .
cdr3_aa: CSVEDGISYEQYF
cdr3_nt: TGCAGCGTTGAGGACGGAATCTCCTACGAGCAGTACTTC

j_call: TRBJ2-1
v_call: TRBV28
clone_size: .
d_call: TRBD2
cdr3_aa: CASSNNLAGSYNEQFF
cdr3_nt: TGTGCCAGCAGCAATAATCTAGCGGGATCCTACAATGAGCAGTTCTTC

j_call: TRBJ2-7
v_call: TRBV9
clone_size: .
d_call: TRBD2
cdr3_aa: CASSPYSGIAYEQYF
cdr3_nt: TGTGCCAGCAGCCCATATAGCGGGATTGCGTACGAGCAGTACTTC

j_call: TRBJ2-7
v_call: TRBV7-6
clone_size: .
d_call: TRBD2
cdr3_aa: CASSLATSGSYEQYF
cdr3_nt: TGTGCCAGCAGCTTAGCGACTAGCGGGAGTTACGAGCAGTACTTC

j_call: TRBJ2-2
v_call: TRBV11-2
clone_size: .
d_call: TRBD2
cdr3_aa: CASTNLLAGPQSNTGELFF
cdr3_nt: TGTGCCAGCACAAACCTTCTAGCGGGTCCTCAGTCAAACACCGGGGAGCTGTTTTTT

j_call: TRBJ2-7
v_call: TRBV2
clone_size: .
d_call: .
cdr3_aa: CASVGASYEQYF
cdr3_nt: TGTGCCAGCGTCGGGGCCTCCTACGAGCAGTACTTC

j_call: TRBJ1-2
v_call: TRBV2
clone_size: .
d_call: .
cdr3_aa: CASSESGEINYGYTF
cdr3_nt: TGTGCCAGCAGCGAATCCGGGGAAATAAACTATGGCTACACCTTC

j_call: TRBJ1-1
v_call: TRBV9
clone_size: .
d_call: TRBD1
cdr3_aa: CASSETGDRGTEAFF
cdr3_nt: TGTGCCAGCAGCGAGACCGGGGACAGGGGCACTGAAGCTTTCTTT

j_call: TRBJ2-1
v_call: TRBV6-6
clone_size: once
d_call: .
cdr3_aa: CASLGKRADYNEQFF
cdr3_nt: TGTGCCAGCCTGGGGAAGCGGGCTGATTACAATGAGCAGTTCTTC

j_call: TRBJ2-7
v_call: TRBV29-1
clone_size: .
d_call: .
cdr3_aa: CSVESEGTYEQYF
cdr3_nt: TGCAGCGTTGAAAGCGAGGGAACCTACGAGCAGTACTTC

j_call: TRBJ2-1
v_call: TRBV2
clone_size: .
d_call: .
cdr3_aa: CASSDGVSNEQFF
cdr3_nt: TGTGCCAGCAGTGACGGGGTCTCGAATGAGCAGTTCTTC

j_call: TRBJ2-1
v_call: TRBV9
clone_size: .
d_call: TRBD2
cdr3_aa: CASSVDRLAGAYNEQFF
cdr3_nt: TGTGCCAGCAGCGTAGATCGACTAGCGGGGGCCTACAATGAGCAGTTCTTC

j_call: TRBJ1-2
v_call: TRBV11-2
clone_size: .
d_call: TRBD1
cdr3_aa: CASSARQGARSGYTF
cdr3_nt: TGTGCCAGCAGCGCGAGACAGGGGGCGAGGTCTGGCTACACCTTC

j_call: TRBJ2-1
v_call: TRBV15
clone_size: .
d_call: .
cdr3_aa: CATSSRRGPPSQQFF
cdr3_nt: TGTGCCACCAGCAGCAGGAGGGGTCCTCCCTCGCAGCAGTTCTTC

j_call: TRBJ2-3
v_call: TRBV7-3
clone_size: .
d_call: TRBD2
cdr3_aa: CASSLREGRGDTQYF
cdr3_nt: TGTGCCAGCAGCTTGCGGGAGGGCCGCGGAGATACGCAGTATTTT

j_call: TRBJ2-1
v_call: TRBV5-1
clone_size: .
d_call: .
cdr3_aa: CASTLMRDYNEQFF
cdr3_nt: TGCGCCAGCACCTTGATGAGGGACTACAATGAGCAGTTCTTC

j_call: TRBJ2-1
v_call: TRBV29-1
clone_size: few
d_call: TRBD2
cdr3_aa: CSVGGLVLDEQFF
cdr3_nt: TGCAGCGTTGGGGGACTAGTGTTGGATGAGCAGTTCTTC

j_call: TRBJ2-7
v_call: TRBV5-5
clone_size: .
d_call: TRBD2
cdr3_aa: CASSFPGLAYEQYF
cdr3_nt: TGTGCCAGCAGCTTTCCGGGACTAGCCTACGAGCAGTACTTC

j_call: TRBJ2-7
v_call: TRBV7-2
clone_size: .
d_call: .
cdr3_aa: CASSQDSHEQYF
cdr3_nt: TGTGCCAGCAGCCAAGACAGTCACGAGCAGTACTTC

j_call: TRBJ2-7
v_call: TRBV10-2
clone_size: .
d_call: TRBD1
cdr3_aa: CASSEMGQGIYEQYF
cdr3_nt: TGCGCCAGCAGTGAGATGGGACAGGGGATCTACGAGCAGTACTTC

j_call: TRBJ1-1
v_call: TRBV7-8
clone_size: once
d_call: .
cdr3_aa: CASSSRWGLDTEAFF
cdr3_nt: TGTGCCAGCAGCTCCCGGTGGGGCTTGGACACTGAAGCTTTCTTT

j_call: TRBJ2-7
v_call: TRBV6-1
clone_size: .
d_call: .
cdr3_aa: CASSEYQGTYEQYF
cdr3_nt: TGTGCCAGCAGTGAATACCAGGGCACCTACGAGCAGTACTTC

j_call: TRBJ2-7
v_call: TRBV6-5
clone_size: .
d_call: .
cdr3_aa: CASSYSVGDAYEQYF
cdr3_nt: TGTGCCAGCAGTTACTCGGTCGGGGATGCCTACGAGCAGTACTTC

j_call: TRBJ2-1
v_call: TRBV11-2
clone_size: .
d_call: TRBD1
cdr3_aa: CASSLDDRVIGFDEQFF
cdr3_nt: TGTGCCAGCAGCTTAGACGACAGGGTAATAGGGTTCGATGAGCAGTTCTTC

j_call: TRBJ2-1
v_call: TRBV7-9
clone_size: .
d_call: .
cdr3_aa: CASVVTESSYNEQFF
cdr3_nt: TGTGCCAGCGTCGTCACAGAGAGCTCCTACAATGAGCAGTTCTTC

j_call: TRBJ2-5
v_call: TRBV10-1
clone_size: .
d_call: TRBD2
cdr3_aa: CASSEETSGSGETQYF
cdr3_nt: TGCGCCAGCAGTGAGGAGACTAGCGGGAGTGGGGAGACCCAGTACTTC

j_call: TRBJ2-3
v_call: TRBV9
clone_size: .
d_call: .
cdr3_aa: CASSVWGEVSTDTQYF
cdr3_nt: TGTGCCAGCAGCGTATGGGGGGAGGTCAGCACAGATACGCAGTATTTT

j_call: TRBJ2-1
v_call: TRBV2
clone_size: .
d_call: TRBD2
cdr3_aa: CARRRTRGEQFF
cdr3_nt: TGTGCCAGGCGTAGGACTAGAGGTGAGCAGTTCTTC

j_call: TRBJ1-1
v_call: TRBV18
clone_size: .
d_call: .
cdr3_aa: CASSPSDKLMNTEAFF
cdr3_nt: TGTGCCAGCTCACCTTCAGATAAACTAATGAACACTGAAGCTTTCTTT

j_call: TRBJ1-2
v_call: TRBV27
clone_size: .
d_call: .
cdr3_aa: CASSLSRSGYGYTF
cdr3_nt: TGTGCCAGCAGTTTATCGCGGAGTGGCTATGGCTACACCTTC

j_call: TRBJ1-5
v_call: TRBV5-6
clone_size: .
d_call: .
cdr3_aa: CASSLATGNQPQHF
cdr3_nt: TGTGCCAGCAGCTTGGCTACAGGCAATCAGCCCCAGCATTTT

j_call: TRBJ1-4
v_call: TRBV11-2
clone_size: .
d_call: .
cdr3_aa: CASSLDWVVNEKLFF
cdr3_nt: TGTGCCAGCAGCTTAGATTGGGTTGTTAATGAAAAACTGTTTTTT

j_call: TRBJ2-7
v_call: TRBV2
clone_size: .
d_call: .
cdr3_aa: CASTGDRSYEQYF
cdr3_nt: TGTGCCAGCACAGGTGACAGGTCCTACGAGCAGTACTTC

j_call: TRBJ1-5
v_call: TRBV11-2
clone_size: .
d_call: .
cdr3_aa: CASSLGQLSNQPQHF
cdr3_nt: TGTGCCAGCAGCTTGGGGCAGCTTAGCAATCAGCCCCAGCATTTT

j_call: TRBJ2-2
v_call: TRBV4-3
clone_size: .
d_call: .
cdr3_aa: CASSQGLTVYTGELFF
cdr3_nt: TGCGCCAGCAGCCAAGGTCTGACGGTTTACACCGGGGAGCTGTTTTTT

j_call: TRBJ1-5
v_call: TRBV27
clone_size: .
d_call: .
cdr3_aa: CASSLSMGTQPQHF
cdr3_nt: TGTGCCAGCAGTTTATCGATGGGGACGCAGCCCCAGCATTTT

j_call: TRBJ2-7
v_call: TRBV7-9
clone_size: .
d_call: .
cdr3_aa: CASSLVLSALTYEQYF
cdr3_nt: TGTGCCAGCAGCTTAGTTTTGTCCGCCCTAACCTACGAGCAGTACTTC

j_call: TRBJ1-2
v_call: TRBV27
clone_size: .
d_call: .
cdr3_aa: CASSRIGGATDGYTF
cdr3_nt: TGTGCCAGCAGTAGGATTGGGGGCGCGACGGATGGCTACACCTTC

j_call: TRBJ1-4
v_call: TRBV7-6
clone_size: once
d_call: .
cdr3_aa: CASSQDQPEKLFF
cdr3_nt: TGTGCCAGCAGCCAAGACCAGCCCGAAAAACTGTTTTTT

j_call: TRBJ2-7
v_call: TRBV7-9
clone_size: .
d_call: TRBD2
cdr3_aa: CASSFVPSGMDEQYF
cdr3_nt: TGTGCCAGCAGCTTCGTTCCTAGCGGGATGGACGAGCAGTACTTC

j_call: TRBJ2-1
v_call: TRBV7-8
clone_size: .
d_call: TRBD2
cdr3_aa: CASSRTSGMSSYNEQFF
cdr3_nt: TGTGCCAGCAGCCGGACTAGCGGGATGAGCTCCTACAATGAGCAGTTCTTC

j_call: TRBJ2-3
v_call: TRBV28
clone_size: .
d_call: .
cdr3_aa: CASSLMDGSTDTQYF
cdr3_nt: TGTGCCAGCAGTTTAATGGACGGAAGCACAGATACGCAGTATTTT

j_call: TRBJ2-7
v_call: TRBV27
clone_size: .
d_call: .
cdr3_aa: CASAGPRSYEQYF
cdr3_nt: TGTGCCAGCGCGGGCCCTCGCTCCTACGAGCAGTACTTC

j_call: TRBJ2-2
v_call: TRBV29-1
clone_size: .
d_call: .
cdr3_aa: CSVQALGGPTGELFF
cdr3_nt: TGCAGCGTCCAGGCTTTAGGGGGGCCCACCGGGGAGCTGTTTTTT

j_call: TRBJ2-1
v_call: TRBV2
clone_size: .
d_call: TRBD2
cdr3_aa: CASSEFGTSGRGDNEQFF
cdr3_nt: TGTGCCAGCAGTGAATTCGGGACTAGCGGTCGGGGGGACAATGAGCAGTTCTTC

j_call: TRBJ2-1
v_call: TRBV20-1
clone_size: .
d_call: .
cdr3_aa: CSARSDNEQFF
cdr3_nt: TGCAGTGCTAGAAGCGACAATGAGCAGTTCTTC

j_call: TRBJ2-3
v_call: TRBV7-9
clone_size: .
d_call: .
cdr3_aa: CASSLVLRGAGDTQYF
cdr3_nt: TGTGCCAGCAGCTTAGTGCTTCGGGGCGCAGGAGATACGCAGTATTTT

j_call: TRBJ2-1
v_call: TRBV28
clone_size: .
d_call: TRBD2
cdr3_aa: CASSSGLAGAQNEQFF
cdr3_nt: TGTGCCAGCAGTTCAGGACTAGCGGGAGCCCAGAATGAGCAGTTCTTC

j_call: TRBJ2-7
v_call: TRBV2
clone_size: .
d_call: .
cdr3_aa: CASSAGPTLGQYF
cdr3_nt: TGTGCCAGCAGTGCCGGGCCGACGCTCGGGCAGTACTTC

j_call: TRBJ2-1
v_call: TRBV4-2
clone_size: .
d_call: TRBD2
cdr3_aa: CATRLTSGRYNEQFF
cdr3_nt: TGTGCCACTCGACTGACTAGCGGGAGATACAATGAGCAGTTCTTC

j_call: TRBJ2-1
v_call: TRBV4-1
clone_size: .
d_call: .
cdr3_aa: CASQDMGRGYNEQFF
cdr3_nt: TGCGCCAGCCAAGACATGGGTAGGGGCTACAATGAGCAGTTCTTC